This passage covers 4 T cell receptor beta chains from one sample sequenced in a study of technical replicates of blood from a few donors. Using immunoSEQ multiplex PCR, the repertoire was profiled, and TCRdb retains in-frame clones only, with some absent. The repertoire includes around 80,000 clones, over 75% of them detected once, and roughly 0.4% sits in the top ten. Sequencing was done on a sample of T cells isolated from PBMCs. The receptors were sampled from a human donor in good health.

The chain couples TRBV6-5 to TRBJ1-4; D call uncertain. The V end was cut by 2 bases, the J end by 7 bases, with 11 bases between. This CDR3 is 14 amino acids long. Germline loops: CDR1 MNHEY, CDR2 SVGAGI. This CDR3 is CASSYGSGVEKLFF. The CDR3 DNA sequence: TGTGCCAGCAGTTACGGGAGCGGGGTTGAAAAACTGTTTTTT.

The chain recombines TRBV11-2 with TRBJ1-4, with TRBD1 identical over 8 bases. Germline CDR1 is SGHAT and CDR2 is FQNNGV. The CDR3 is 17 residues long. Trimming at V came to 1 base and at J to 2 bases, leaving 6 bases not matched to a gene. The CDR3 DNA follows: TGTGCCAGCAGCTTAGGCACAGGGGGATATACTAATGAAAAACTGTTTTTT. The encoded protein is CASSLGTGGYTNEKLFF.

This sequence joins TRBV27 and TRBJ2-5; 7 bases align to TRBD2. This CDR3 has 16 residues. Germline CDR1 is MNHEY and CDR2 is SMNVEV (reference sequence). J gave up 3 bases and V 1 base, and 8 bases lay outside the gene matches. This CDR3 is CASSLYFAGAEETQYF. The CDR3 nucleotides are TGTGCCAGCAGTTTATATTTTGCGGGAGCAGAAGAGACCCAGTACTTC.

The chain is built from TRBV13 and TRBJ2-1, with TRBD2 identical over 7 bases. The CDR3 sequence is 13 residues long. Germline-derived CDR1 and CDR2 are PRHDT and FYEKMQ (reference sequence). J lost 8 bases, V lost 5 bases, and 6 bases had no gene match. The DNA for the CDR3 is TGTGCCAGCAGCCCCAGAGCGGGGTATGAGCAGTTCTTC. It is translated as CASSPRAGYEQFF.